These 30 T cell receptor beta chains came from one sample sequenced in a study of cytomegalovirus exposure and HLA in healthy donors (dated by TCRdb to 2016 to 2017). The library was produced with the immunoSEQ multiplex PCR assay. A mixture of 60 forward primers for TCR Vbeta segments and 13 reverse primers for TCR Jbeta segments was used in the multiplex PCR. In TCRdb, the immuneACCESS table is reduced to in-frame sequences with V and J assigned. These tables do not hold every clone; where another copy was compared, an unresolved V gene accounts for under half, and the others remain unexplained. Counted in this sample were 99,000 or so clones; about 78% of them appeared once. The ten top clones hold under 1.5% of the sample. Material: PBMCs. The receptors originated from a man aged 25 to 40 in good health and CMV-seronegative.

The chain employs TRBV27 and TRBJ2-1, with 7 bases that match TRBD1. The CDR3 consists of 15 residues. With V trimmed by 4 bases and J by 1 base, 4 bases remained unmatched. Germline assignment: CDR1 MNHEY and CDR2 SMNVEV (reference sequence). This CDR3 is CASSSWTGSYNEQFF. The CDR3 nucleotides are TGTGCCAGCAGTTCATGGACAGGATCCTACAATGAGCAGTTCTTC.

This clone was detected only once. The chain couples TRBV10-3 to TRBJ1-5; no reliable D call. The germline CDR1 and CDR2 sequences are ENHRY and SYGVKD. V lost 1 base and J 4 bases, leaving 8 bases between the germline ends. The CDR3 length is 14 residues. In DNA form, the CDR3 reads TGTGCCATCAGTGAGTTCCAGGCAAATCAGCCCCAGCATTTT. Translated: CAISEFQANQPQHF.

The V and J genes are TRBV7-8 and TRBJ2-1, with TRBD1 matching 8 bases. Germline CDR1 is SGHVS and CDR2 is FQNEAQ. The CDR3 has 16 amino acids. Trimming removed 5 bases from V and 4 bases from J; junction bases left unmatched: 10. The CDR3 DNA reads TGTGCCAGCAGCCCGACACCGGGACAGGCATACAATGAGCAGTTCTTC. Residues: CASSPTPGQAYNEQFF.

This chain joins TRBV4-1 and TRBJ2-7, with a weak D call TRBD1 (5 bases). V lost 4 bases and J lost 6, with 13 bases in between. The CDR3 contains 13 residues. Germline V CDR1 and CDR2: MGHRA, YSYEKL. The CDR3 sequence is CASSPYQGSEQYF. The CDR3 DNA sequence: TGCGCCAGCAGCCCATACCAGGGAAGCGAGCAGTACTTC.

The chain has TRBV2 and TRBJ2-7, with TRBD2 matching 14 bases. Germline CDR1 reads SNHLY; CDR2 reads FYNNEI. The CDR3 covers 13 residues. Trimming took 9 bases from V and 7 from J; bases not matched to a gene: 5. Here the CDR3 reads CARGTSGSREQYF. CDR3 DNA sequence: TGTGCCAGAGGGACTAGCGGGAGCAGGGAGCAGTACTTC.

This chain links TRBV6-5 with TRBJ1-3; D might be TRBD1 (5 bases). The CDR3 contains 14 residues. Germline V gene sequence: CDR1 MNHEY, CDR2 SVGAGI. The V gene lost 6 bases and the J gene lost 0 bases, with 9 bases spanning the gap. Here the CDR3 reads CASRPGYSGNTIYF. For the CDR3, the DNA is TGTGCCAGCAGGCCAGGGTACTCTGGAAACACCATATATTTT.

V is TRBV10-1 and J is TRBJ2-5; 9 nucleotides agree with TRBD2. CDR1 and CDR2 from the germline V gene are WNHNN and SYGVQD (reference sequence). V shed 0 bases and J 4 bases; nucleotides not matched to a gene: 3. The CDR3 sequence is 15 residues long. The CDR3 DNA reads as TGCGCCAGCAGTGAGTCGGCTAGCGGGGTAGAGACCCAGTACTTC. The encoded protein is CASSESASGVETQYF.

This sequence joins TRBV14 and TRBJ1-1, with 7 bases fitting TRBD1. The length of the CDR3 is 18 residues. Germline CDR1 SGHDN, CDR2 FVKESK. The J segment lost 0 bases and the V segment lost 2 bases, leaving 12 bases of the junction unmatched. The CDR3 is CASSQTGTVDYMNTEAFF. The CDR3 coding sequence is TGTGCCAGCAGCCAAACCGGGACAGTAGATTACATGAACACTGAAGCTTTCTTT.

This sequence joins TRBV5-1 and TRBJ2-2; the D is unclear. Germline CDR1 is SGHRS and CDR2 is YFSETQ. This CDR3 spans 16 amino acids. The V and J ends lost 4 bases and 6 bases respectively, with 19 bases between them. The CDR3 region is CASSPLAQINAGELFF. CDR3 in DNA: TGCGCCAGCAGCCCTCTGGCACAGATTAACGCCGGGGAGCTGTTTTTT.

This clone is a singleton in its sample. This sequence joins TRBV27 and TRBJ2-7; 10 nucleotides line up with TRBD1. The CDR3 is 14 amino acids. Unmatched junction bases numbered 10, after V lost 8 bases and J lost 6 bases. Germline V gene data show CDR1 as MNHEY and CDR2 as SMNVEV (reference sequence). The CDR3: CASGFRDRGIEQYF. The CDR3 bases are TGTGCCAGCGGATTCCGGGACAGGGGTATCGAGCAGTACTTC.

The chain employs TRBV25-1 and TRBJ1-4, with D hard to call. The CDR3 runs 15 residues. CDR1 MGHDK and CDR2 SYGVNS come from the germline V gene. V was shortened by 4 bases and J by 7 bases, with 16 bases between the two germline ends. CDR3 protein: CASSGAGTTSEKLFF. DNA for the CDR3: TGTGCCAGCAGTGGGGCCGGAACCACTTCTGAAAAACTGTTTTTT.

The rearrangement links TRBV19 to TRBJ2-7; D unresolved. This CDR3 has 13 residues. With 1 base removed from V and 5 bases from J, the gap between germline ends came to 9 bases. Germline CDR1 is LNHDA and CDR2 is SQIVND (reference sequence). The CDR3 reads CASSIGAGNEQYF. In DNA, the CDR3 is TGTGCCAGTAGTATAGGAGCAGGTAACGAGCAGTACTTC. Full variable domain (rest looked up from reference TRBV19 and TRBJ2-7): DGGITQSPKYLFRKEGQNVTLSCEQNLNHDAMYWYRQDPGQGLRLIYYSQIVNDFQKGDIAEGYSVSREKKESFPLTVTSAQKNPTAFYLCASSIGAGNEQYFGPGTRLTVT.

The CDR3 bases are TGCGCCAGCAGCCAAGTAGGGGGGGAGGATACGCAGTATTTT. The encoded protein is CASSQVGGEDTQYF. The chain joins TRBV4-1 to TRBJ2-3; perhaps TRBD2 as D (7 bases). The V gene's germline CDR1 is MGHRA and CDR2 YSYEKL. Trimming removed 1 base from V and 6 bases from J, with 11 bases in between. CDR3 size: 14 residues.

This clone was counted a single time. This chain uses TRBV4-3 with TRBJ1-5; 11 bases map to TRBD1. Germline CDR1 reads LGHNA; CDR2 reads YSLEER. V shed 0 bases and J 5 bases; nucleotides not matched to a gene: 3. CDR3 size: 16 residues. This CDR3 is CASSQDGTGGYQPQHF. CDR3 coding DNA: TGCGCCAGCAGCCAAGATGGGACAGGGGGTTATCAGCCCCAGCATTTT.

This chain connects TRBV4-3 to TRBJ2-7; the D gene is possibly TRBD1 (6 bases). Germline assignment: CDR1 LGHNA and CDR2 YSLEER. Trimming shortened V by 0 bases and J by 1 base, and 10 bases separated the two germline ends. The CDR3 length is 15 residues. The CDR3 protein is CASSQDPQGSYEQYF. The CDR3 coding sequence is TGCGCCAGCAGCCAAGATCCCCAGGGGTCCTACGAGCAGTACTTC.

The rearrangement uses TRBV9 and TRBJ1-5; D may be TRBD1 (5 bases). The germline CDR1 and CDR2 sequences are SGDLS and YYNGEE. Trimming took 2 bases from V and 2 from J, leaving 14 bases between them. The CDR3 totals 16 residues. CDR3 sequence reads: CASSVTDDGGNQPQHF. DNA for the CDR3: TGTGCCAGCAGCGTGACAGACGACGGAGGCAATCAGCCCCAGCATTTT.

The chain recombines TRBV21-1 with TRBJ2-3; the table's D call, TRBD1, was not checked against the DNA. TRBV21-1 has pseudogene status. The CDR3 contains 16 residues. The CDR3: CASSPTGAYNTDTQYF. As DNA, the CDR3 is TGTGCCAGCAGCCCGACAGGGGCGTATAACACAGATACGCAGTATTTT.

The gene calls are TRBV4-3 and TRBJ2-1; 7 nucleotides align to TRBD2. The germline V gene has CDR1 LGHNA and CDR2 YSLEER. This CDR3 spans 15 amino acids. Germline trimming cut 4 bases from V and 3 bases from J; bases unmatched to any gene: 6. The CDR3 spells CASSRGRESYNEQFF. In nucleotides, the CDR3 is TGCGCCAGCAGCCGTGGGCGGGAGAGCTACAATGAGCAGTTCTTC.

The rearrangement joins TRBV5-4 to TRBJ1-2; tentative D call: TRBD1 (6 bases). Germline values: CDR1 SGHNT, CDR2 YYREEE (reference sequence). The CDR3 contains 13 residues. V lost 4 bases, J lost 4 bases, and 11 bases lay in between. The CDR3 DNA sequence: TGTGCCAGCAGCAGGGGGGGTAGCTATGGCTACACCTTC. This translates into CASSRGGSYGYTF.

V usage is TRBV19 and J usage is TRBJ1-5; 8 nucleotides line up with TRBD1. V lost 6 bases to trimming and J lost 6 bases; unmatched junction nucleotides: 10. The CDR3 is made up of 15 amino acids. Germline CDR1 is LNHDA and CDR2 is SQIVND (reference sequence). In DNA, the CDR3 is TGTGCCAGTAGGATTATAACAGGGGGTGTTCAGCCCCAGCATTTT. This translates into CASRIITGGVQPQHF.

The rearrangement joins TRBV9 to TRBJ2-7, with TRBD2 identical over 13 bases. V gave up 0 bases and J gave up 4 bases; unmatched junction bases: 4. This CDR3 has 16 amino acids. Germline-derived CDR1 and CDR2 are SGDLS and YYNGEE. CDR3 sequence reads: CASSVEGLAGRYEQYF. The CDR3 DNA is TGTGCCAGCAGCGTAGAGGGACTAGCGGGACGATACGAGCAGTACTTC.

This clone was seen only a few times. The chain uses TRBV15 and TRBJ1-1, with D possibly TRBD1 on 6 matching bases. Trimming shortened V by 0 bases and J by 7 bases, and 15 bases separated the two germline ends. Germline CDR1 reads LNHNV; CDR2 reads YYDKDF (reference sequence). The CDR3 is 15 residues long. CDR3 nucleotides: TGTGCCACCAGCAGAGATCGGAAGGGACACTTTGAAGCTTTCTTT. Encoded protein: CATSRDRKGHFEAFF. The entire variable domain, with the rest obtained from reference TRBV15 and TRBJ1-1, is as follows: DAMVIQNPRYQVTQFGKPVTLSCSQTLNHNVMYWYQQKSSQAPKLLFHYYDKDFNNEADTPDNFQSRRPNTSFCFLDIRSPGLGDTAMYLCATSRDRKGHFEAFFGQGTRLTVV.

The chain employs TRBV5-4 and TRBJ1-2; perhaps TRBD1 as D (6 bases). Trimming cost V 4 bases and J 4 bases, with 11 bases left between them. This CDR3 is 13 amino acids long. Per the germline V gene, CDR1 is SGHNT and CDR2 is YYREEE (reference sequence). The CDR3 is CASSDDRTYGYTF. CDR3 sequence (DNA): TGTGCCAGCAGCGACGACAGGACCTATGGCTACACCTTC.

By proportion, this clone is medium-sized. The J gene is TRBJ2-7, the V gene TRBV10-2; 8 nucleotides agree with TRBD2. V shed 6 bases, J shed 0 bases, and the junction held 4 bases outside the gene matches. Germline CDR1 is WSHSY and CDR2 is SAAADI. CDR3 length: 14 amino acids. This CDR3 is CASRNSGSSYEQYF. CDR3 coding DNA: TGCGCCAGCAGGAACAGCGGGAGCTCCTACGAGCAGTACTTC.

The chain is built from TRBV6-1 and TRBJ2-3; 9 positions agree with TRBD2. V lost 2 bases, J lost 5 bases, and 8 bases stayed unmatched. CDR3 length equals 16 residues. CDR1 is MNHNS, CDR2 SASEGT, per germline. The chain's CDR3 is CASSELAGGREDTQYF. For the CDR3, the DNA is TGTGCCAGCAGTGAACTGGCGGGGGGGCGGGAAGATACGCAGTATTTT.

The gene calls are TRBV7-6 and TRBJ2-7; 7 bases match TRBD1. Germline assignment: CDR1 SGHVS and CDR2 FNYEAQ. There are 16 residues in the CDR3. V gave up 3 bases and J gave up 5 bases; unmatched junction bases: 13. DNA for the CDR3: TGTGCCAGCAGCTTCGGGACCCCCGGGACAGTAGACGAGCAGTACTTC. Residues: CASSFGTPGTVDEQYF.

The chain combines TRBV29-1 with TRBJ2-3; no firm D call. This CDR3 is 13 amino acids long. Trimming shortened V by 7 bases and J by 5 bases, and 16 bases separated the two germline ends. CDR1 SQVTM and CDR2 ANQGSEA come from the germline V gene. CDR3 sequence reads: CSDLLRPEDTQYF. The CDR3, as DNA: TGCAGCGATCTTCTACGTCCCGAAGATACGCAGTATTTT.

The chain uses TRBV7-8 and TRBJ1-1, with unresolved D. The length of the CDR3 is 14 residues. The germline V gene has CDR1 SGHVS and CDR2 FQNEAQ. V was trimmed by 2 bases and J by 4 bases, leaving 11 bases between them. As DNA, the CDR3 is TGTGCCAGCAGCTTATCAGGAAAGAGCACTGAAGCTTTCTTT. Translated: CASSLSGKSTEAFF.

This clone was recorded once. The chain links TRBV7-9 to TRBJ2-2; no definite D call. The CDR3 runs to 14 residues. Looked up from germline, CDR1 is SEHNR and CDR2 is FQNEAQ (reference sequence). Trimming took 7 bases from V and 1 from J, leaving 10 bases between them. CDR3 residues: CASTARLNTGELFF. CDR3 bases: TGTGCCAGCACCGCGAGGCTGAACACCGGGGAGCTGTTTTTT.

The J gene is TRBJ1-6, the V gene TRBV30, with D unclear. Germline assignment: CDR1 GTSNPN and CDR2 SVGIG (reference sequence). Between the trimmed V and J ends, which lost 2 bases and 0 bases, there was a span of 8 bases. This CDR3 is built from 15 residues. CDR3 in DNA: TGTGCCTGGAGTCCGAGGCTCTCCTATAATTCACCCCTCCACTTT. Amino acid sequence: CAWSPRLSYNSPLHF. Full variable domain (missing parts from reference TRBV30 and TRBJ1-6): SQTIHQWPATLVQPVGSPLSLECTVEGTSNPNLYWYRQAAGRGLQLLFYSVGIGQISSEVPQNLSASRPQDRQFILSSKKLLLSDSGFYLCAWSPRLSYNSPLHFGNGTRLTVT.